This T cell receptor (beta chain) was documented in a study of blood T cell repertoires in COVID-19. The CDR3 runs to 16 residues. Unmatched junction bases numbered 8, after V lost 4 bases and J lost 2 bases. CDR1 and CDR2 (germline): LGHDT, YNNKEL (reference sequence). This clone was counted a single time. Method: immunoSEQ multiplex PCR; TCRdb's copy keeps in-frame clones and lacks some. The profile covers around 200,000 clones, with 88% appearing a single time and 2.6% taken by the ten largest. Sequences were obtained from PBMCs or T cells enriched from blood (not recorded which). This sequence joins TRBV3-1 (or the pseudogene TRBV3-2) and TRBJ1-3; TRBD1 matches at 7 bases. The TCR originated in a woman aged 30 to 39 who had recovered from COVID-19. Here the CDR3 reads CASSLQDRRAGNTIYF. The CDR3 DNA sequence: TGTGCCAGCAGCCTTCAGGACAGGAGGGCTGGAAACACCATATATTTT.